This T cell receptor beta chain is from a study of OX40 agonist ivuxolimab in advanced cancers. Study overall: Patients were roughly 83% male with ages roughly 23 to 85, mean approximately 62. Broader study findings: On average, CD8+ T cells had more expanded clones than CD4+.

Remarks on this clone: The target antigen is unknown. Other DNA sequences from this sample encode an identical CDR3 as well.

TCRdb's table, derived via immunoSEQ multiplex PCR, lists solely in-frame clones and lacks some. The table shows 50,000 or so clones, with 75% to 90% occurring only once. The V gene's germline CDR1 is MGHDK and CDR2 SYGVNS. V was clipped by 4 bases and J by 0 bases, with 9 bases between them. The CDR3 is 14 residues long. The chain combines TRBV25-1 with TRBJ1-1; no firm D call. The receptor comes from an adult with an advanced solid tumor such as melanoma, head and neck, liver or kidney cancer. Here the sequenced sample was CD4+ or CD8+ T cells sorted from blood, taken in a trial of the OX40 agonist ivuxolimab. The CDR3 DNA follows: TGTGCCAGCAGTGCGGGAGGCTTGAACACTGAAGCTTTCTTT. Its translation is CASSAGGLNTEAFF. The complete variable domain, with remaining parts taken from reference TRBV25-1 and TRBJ1-1, reads EADIYQTPRYLVIGTGKKITLECSQTMGHDKMYWYQQDPGMELHLIHYSYGVNSTEKGDLSSESTVSRIRTEHFPLTLESARPSHTSQYLCASSAGGLNTEAFFGQGTRLTVV.